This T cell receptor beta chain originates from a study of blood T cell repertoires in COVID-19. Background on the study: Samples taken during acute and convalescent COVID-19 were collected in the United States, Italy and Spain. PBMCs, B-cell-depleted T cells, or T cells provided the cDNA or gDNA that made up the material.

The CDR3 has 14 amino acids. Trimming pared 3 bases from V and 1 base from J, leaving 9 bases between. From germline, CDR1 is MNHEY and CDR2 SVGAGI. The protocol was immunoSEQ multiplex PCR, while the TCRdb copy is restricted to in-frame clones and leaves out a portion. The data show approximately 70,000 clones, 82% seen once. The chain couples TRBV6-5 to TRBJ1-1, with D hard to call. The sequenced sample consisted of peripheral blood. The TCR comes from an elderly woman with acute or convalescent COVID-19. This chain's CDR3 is CASSYRRQNTEAFF. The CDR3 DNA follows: TGTGCCAGCAGTTATAGGAGGCAGAACACTGAAGCTTTCTTT.